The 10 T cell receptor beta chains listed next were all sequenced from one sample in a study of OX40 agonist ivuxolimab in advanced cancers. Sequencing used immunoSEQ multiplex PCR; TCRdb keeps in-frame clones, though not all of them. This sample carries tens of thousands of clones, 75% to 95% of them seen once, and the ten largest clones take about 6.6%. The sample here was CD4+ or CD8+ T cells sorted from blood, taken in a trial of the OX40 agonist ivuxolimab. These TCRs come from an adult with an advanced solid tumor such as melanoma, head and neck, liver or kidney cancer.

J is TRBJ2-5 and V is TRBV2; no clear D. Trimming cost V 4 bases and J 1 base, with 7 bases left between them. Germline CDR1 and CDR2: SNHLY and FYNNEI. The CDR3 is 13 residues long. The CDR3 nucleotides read TGTGCCAGCAGTGGGGGATTCCAAGAGACCCAGTACTTC. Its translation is CASSGGFQETQYF. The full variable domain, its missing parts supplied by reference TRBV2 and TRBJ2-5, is EPEVTQTPSHQVTQMGQEVILRCVPISNHLYFYWYRQILGQKVEFLVSFYNNEISEKSEIFDDQFSVERPDGSNFTLKIRSTKLEDSAMYFCASSGGFQETQYFGPGTRLLVL.

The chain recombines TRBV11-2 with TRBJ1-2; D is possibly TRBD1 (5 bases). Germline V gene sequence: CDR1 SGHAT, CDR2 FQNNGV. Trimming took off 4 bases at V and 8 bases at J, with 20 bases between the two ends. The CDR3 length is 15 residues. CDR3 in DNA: TGTGCCAGCAGCTCCCTAACCGGAGGGGTACGAGGCTACACCTTC. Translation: CASSSLTGGVRGYTF.

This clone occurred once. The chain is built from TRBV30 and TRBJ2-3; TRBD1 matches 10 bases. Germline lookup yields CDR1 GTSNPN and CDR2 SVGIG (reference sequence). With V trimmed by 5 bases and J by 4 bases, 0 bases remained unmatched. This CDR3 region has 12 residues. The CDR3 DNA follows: TGTGCCTGGGGGACAGGGGCAGATACGCAGTATTTT. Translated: CAWGTGADTQYF.

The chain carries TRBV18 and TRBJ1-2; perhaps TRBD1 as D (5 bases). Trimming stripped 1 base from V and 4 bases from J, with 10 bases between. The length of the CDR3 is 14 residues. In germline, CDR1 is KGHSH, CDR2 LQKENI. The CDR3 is CASSPLEGLYGYTF. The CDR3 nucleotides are TGTGCCAGCTCACCACTGGAGGGGCTCTATGGCTACACCTTC.

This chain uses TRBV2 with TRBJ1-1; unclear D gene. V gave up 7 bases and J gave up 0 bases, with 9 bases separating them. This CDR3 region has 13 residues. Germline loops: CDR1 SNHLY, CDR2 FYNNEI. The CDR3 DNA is TGTGCCAGCATAGGACGTTTGAACACTGAAGCTTTCTTT. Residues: CASIGRLNTEAFF.

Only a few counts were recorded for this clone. This chain's CDR3 is CASGLGGNTEAFF. The CDR3 DNA is TGTGCTAGTGGTTTAGGGGGGAACACTGAAGCTTTCTTT. The genes are TRBV12-5 and TRBJ1-1; maybe TRBD1 (6 bases). V lost 3 bases to trimming and J lost 1 base, with 6 bases between them. This CDR3 has 13 amino acids. Germline V gives CDR1 LGHNT, CDR2 FRNRAP.

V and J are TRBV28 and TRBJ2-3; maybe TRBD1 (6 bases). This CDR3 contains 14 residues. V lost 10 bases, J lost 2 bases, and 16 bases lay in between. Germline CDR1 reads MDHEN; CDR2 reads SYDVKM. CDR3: CATSSGAFTDTQYF. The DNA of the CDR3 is TGTGCCACTTCATCAGGGGCTTTCACAGATACGCAGTATTTT.

The CDR3 region has the DNA TGTGCCAGCTCACCACCGTTAAAGGGCCCCTATGGCTACACCTTC. It is translated as CASSPPLKGPYGYTF. This chain joins TRBV18 and TRBJ1-2; D not certain. CDR3 length equals 15 residues. The germline V gene encodes CDR1 KGHSH and CDR2 LQKENI. The V and J ends lost 0 bases and 4 bases respectively, with 12 bases between them.

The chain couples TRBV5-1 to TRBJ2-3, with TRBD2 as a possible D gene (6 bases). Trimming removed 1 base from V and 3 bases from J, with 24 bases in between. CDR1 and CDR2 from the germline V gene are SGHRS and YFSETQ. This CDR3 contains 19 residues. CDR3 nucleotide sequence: TGCGCCAGCAGCTTGAAGTTGCGGGGTGCGGGGCATGGGACAGATACGCAGTATTTT. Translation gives CASSLKLRGAGHGTDTQYF.

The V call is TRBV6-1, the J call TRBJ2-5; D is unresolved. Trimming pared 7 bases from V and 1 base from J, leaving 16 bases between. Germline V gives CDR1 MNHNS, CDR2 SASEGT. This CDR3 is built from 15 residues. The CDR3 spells CASNRVGGTQETQYF. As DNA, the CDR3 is TGTGCCAGCAATCGAGTGGGCGGTACCCAAGAGACCCAGTACTTC.